A single TCR beta chain is shown here with its context. Its antigen is currently unknown. This sample was included in a study of cytomegalovirus exposure and HLA in healthy donors. This CDR3 has 15 amino acids. With 7 bases removed from V and 0 bases from J, the gap between germline ends came to 14 bases. Per the germline V gene, CDR1 is MNHNY and CDR2 is SVGAGI (reference sequence). Study results and caveats: It was reported that the classifier diagnosed cytomegalovirus status with high specificity and sensitivity in both the original and validation cohorts. Investigators reported 150 to 200 TCR beta chains as tied to cytomegalovirus. Testing in vitro showed a few CMV-associated chains specific for CMV antigens.

The PCR employed 60 Vbeta primers together with 13 Jbeta primers. The method was immunoSEQ multiplex PCR; TCRdb's version includes in-frame clones alone and lacks a portion of them. The sample includes about 78,000 clones, roughly 63% of them seen just once. This TCR came from a man aged 25 to 40 in good health and CMV-seropositive. Sequenced input: PBMCs. The V and J genes are TRBV6-6 and TRBJ2-3; D is perhaps TRBD2 (6 bases). In DNA, the CDR3 is TGTGCCAGCACCGAGGAGGGTTCTAGCACAGATACGCAGTATTTT. It specifies CASTEEGSSTDTQYF.